The source of this TCR beta chain is a study of persistence of HIV-infected CD4 T cells. Study-wide background: CD4+ T cells responding to CMV or HIV-1 Gag were isolated. Study-wide points: Antigen-responding cells were enriched for degenerate expanded CDR3beta sequences. Within sorted populations, more oligoclonal TCRs accompanied more oligoclonal proviruses.

Sequencing used immunoSEQ version 4 in survey mode. Sequencing was performed with immunoSEQ multiplex PCR; in TCRdb, only in-frame clones are kept and a portion is missing. The sample carries approximately 32,000 clones, roughly 80% recorded once. CDR3 size: 15 residues. V lost 2 bases, J lost 2 bases, and 4 bases stayed unmatched. CDR1 is SGHRS, CDR2 YFSETQ, per germline. An overlapping HIV-1 Gag peptide pool stimulated these cells at 0.85 to 1 ug/peptide/mL. Sorted nonresponding memory CD4+ T cells were CD40L-negative, CD69-negative, CD45RO-high. Stimulated PBMCs had first been depleted of CD8+ T cells. About this clone itself: Its antigen remains unidentified.

Sequences were derived from CD4+ T cells sorted from PBMCs after roughly 18-hour stimulation, sampled from a patient who received antiretroviral therapy. The receptor was isolated from an adult woman with HIV who was CMV-seropositive. The chain recombines TRBV5-1 with TRBJ2-5, with TRBD1 matching 9 bases. In nucleotides, the CDR3 is TGCGCCAGCAGCTTAGGGACAGGGCAACAAGAGACCCAGTACTTC. Translating gives CASSLGTGQQETQYF.